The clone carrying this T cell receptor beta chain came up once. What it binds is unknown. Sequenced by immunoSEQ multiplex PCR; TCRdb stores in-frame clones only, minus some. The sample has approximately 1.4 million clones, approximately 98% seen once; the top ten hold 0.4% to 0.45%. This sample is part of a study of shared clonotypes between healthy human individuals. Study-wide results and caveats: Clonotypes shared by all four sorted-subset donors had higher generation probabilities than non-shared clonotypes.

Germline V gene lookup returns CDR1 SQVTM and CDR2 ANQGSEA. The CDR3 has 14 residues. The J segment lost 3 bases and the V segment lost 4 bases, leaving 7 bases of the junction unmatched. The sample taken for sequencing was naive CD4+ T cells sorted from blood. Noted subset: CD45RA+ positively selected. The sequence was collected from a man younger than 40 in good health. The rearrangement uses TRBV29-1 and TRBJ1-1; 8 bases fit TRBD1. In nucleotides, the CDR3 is TGCAGCGTTGGGGCAGGGGGCGGCTACACTGAAGCTTTCTTT. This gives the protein CSVGAGGGYTEAFF.